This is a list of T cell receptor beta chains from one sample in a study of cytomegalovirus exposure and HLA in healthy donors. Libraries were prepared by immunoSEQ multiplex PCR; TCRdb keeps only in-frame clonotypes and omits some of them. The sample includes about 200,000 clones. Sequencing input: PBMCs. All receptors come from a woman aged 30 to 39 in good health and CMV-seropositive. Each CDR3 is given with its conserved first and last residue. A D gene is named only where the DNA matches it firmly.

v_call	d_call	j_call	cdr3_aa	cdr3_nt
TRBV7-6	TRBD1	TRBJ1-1	CASSLGGQEAFF	TGTGCCAGCAGCTTAGGGGGACAGGAAGCTTTCTTT
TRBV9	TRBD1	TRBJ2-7	CASSVRQGASYEQYF	TGTGCCAGCAGCGTACGACAGGGGGCTTCGTACGAGCAGTACTTC
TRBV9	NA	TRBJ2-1	CASSVEVGGPQGGLGYNEQFF	TGTGCCAGCAGCGTAGAGGTCGGTGGGCCTCAGGGGGGACTGGGCTACAATGAGCAGTTCTTC
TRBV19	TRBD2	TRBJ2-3	CASSSSGLAWTQYF	TGTGCCAGTAGTAGCTCGGGACTAGCGTGGACGCAGTATTTT
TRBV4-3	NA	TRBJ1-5	CASSQESLGGDQPQHF	TGCGCCAGCAGCCAAGAAAGTTTGGGAGGAGATCAGCCCCAGCATTTT
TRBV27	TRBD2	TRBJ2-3	CASRSKAGGLRTDTQYF	TGTGCCAGCAGGTCGAAAGCGGGAGGACTTCGGACAGATACGCAGTATTTT
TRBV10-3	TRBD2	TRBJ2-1	CAISPTPGLGIFDEQFF	TGTGCCATCAGTCCAACTCCGGGACTAGGAATTTTCGATGAGCAGTTCTTC
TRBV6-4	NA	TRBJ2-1	CASSREFDNEQFF	TGTGCCAGCAGTCGGGAGTTCGACAATGAGCAGTTCTTC
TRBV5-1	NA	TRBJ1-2	CASSLVSGKQAGYTF	TGCGCCAGCAGCTTGGTGTCGGGGAAGCAGGCTGGCTACACCTTC
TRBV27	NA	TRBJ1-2	CASSPGTPYGYTF	TGTGCCAGCAGTCCTGGGACACCTTATGGCTACACCTTC
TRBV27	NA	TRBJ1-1	CASRFMAPGRGDTEAFF	TGTGCCAGCAGATTCATGGCGCCGGGGCGGGGGGACACTGAAGCTTTCTTT
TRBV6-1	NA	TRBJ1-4	CASSIMIRTNEKLFF	TGTGCCAGCAGTATTATGATACGGACTAATGAAAAACTGTTTTTT
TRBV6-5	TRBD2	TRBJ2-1	CASSRGGRSAEQFF	TGTGCCAGTTCCCGGGGCGGGAGAAGCGCTGAGCAGTTCTTC
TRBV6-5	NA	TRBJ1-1	CASRLQRGTEAFF	TGTGCCAGCCGCCTCCAGCGGGGCACTGAAGCTTTCTTT
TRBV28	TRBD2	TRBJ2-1	CASSLLLAGGHGNEQFF	TGTGCCAGCAGTTTATTACTAGCGGGAGGGCATGGCAATGAGCAGTTCTTC
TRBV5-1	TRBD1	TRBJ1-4	CASSLSGQGREKLFF	TGCGCCAGCAGCCTTTCAGGACAGGGGCGTGAAAAACTGTTTTTT
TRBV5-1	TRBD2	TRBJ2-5	CASNGGVETQYF	TGCGCCAGCAACGGGGGGGTAGAGACCCAGTACTTC
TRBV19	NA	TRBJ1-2	CASTLTGTRNYGYTF	TGTGCCAGTACCCTAACCGGGACAAGAAACTATGGCTACACCTTC